The source of this T cell receptor (beta chain) is a study of cytomegalovirus exposure and HLA in healthy donors. PCR primers comprised 60 Vbeta and 13 Jbeta primers. TCRdb keeps only in-frame clones here, not all; method: immunoSEQ multiplex PCR. The data hold over 110,000 clones, with 75% to 90% observed a single time. V lost 5 bases and J 8 bases, leaving 4 bases between the germline ends. This CDR3 comprises 10 residues. Per germline, CDR1 SGHVS and CDR2 FQNEAQ. Healthy bone marrow donors made up the donors. The TCR sequence derives from a man aged 40-55 years in good health and CMV-seronegative. The sequencing sample was made of PBMCs. This chain connects TRBV7-8 to TRBJ2-1; no firm D call. CDR3 residues: CASSGDEQFF. Written as DNA, the CDR3 is TGTGCCAGCAGCGGAGATGAGCAGTTCTTC.